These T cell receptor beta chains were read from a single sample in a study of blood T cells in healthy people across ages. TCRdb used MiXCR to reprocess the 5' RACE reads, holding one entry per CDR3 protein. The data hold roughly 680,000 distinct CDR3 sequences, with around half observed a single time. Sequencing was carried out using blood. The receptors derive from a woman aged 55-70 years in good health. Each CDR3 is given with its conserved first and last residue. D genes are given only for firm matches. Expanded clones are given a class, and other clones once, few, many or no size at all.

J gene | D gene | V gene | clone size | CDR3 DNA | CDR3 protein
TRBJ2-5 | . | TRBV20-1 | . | TGCAGTGCTAGAGATCTCTCCCCTAGAGACAATGAGCAGTACTTC | CSARDLSPRDNEQYF
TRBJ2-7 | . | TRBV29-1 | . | TGCAGCGTTGAAAGGGACTTGAACAATGAGCAGTACTTC | CSVERDLNNEQYF
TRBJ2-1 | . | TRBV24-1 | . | TGTGCCACCAGTGATACCTTCTCGGGGGAAAGGTACAATGGGCAGTTCTTC | CATSDTFSGERYNGQFF
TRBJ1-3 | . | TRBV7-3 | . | TGTGCCAGCAGCTTAACTGATGGAAGGTCTGGAAACACCATATATTTT | CASSLTDGRSGNTIYF
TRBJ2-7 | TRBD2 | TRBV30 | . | TGTGCCTGGGGAGTAGCGGGCTCCTACGAGCAGTACTTC | CAWGVAGSYEQYF
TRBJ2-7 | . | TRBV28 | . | TGTGCCAGCAGCGAGGGGAAGTCCTACGAGCAGTACTTC | CASSEGKSYEQYF
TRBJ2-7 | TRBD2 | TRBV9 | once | TGTGCCAGCACGCGGGAGCCCTCCTACAATGAGCAGTACTTC | CASTREPSYNEQYF
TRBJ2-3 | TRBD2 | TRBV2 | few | TGTGCCAGCAGTGTTGAGGGTAGCGGGAGCCCCGATACGCAGTATTTT | CASSVEGSGSPDTQYF
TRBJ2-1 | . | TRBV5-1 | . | TGCGCCAGCAGCTTTGATCTAGCGAATTACAATGAGCAGTTCTTC | CASSFDLANYNEQFF
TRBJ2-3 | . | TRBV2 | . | TGTGCCAGCAGTGAAGAGGCAGCTAGCACAGATACGCAGTATTTT | CASSEEAASTDTQYF
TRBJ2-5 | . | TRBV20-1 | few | TGCAGTGCTAGACCCTTCCAGGGCCAAGGGGAGCAGTACTTC | CSARPFQGQGEQYF
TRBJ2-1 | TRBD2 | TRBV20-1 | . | TGCAGTGTTTGGACTAGCGCTATCTACAATGAGCAGTTCTTC | CSVWTSAIYNEQFF
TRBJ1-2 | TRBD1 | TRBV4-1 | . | TGCGCCAGCAGCCCGGGCAGGGGGCACTATGGCTACACCTTC | CASSPGRGHYGYTF